This T cell receptor beta chain emerged from a study of blood T cell repertoires in COVID-19. The germline V gene has CDR1 MNHEY and CDR2 SMNVEV (reference sequence). The CDR3 totals 14 residues. Trimming took 6 bases from V and 5 from J, leaving 16 bases between them. The authors' processing: The assay estimated nucleated cells by amplifying reference gene primers. Using immunoSEQ multiplex PCR, the repertoire was profiled, and TCRdb retains in-frame clones only, with some absent. Clone size and V and J calls were adopted from that table, with D and trimming inferred from the DNA. Among roughly 140,000 clones, around nine tenths were seen once, and the ten largest hold about 4.1%.

The sequenced sample consisted of peripheral blood. The rearrangement links TRBV27 to TRBJ1-1; D ambiguous. The source is a woman aged 40 to 49 with acute or convalescent COVID-19. The CDR3 DNA reads as TGTGCCAGCAGCCTGAGGCCGATCAAGACTGAAGCTTTCTTT. Its protein is CASSLRPIKTEAFF.